One and the same sample provided the 25 T cell receptor beta chains below, sequenced in a study of T cells in Graves' hyperthyroidism and ophthalmopathy. Researchers took RNA transcripts and amplified the TCR beta CDR3 regions from them. TCR CDR3 regions were first amplified by RT-PCR with HTBI primers. TCRdb reprocessed the multiplex PCR reads with MiXCR, giving one entry per CDR3 protein. Counted here are hundreds of thousands of distinct CDR3 sequences, approximately 15% occurring once; the ten biggest clones make up around 18%. Sequencing used blood. The receptors originated from a woman aged 18-29 years with Graves' hyperthyroidism.

This clonotype occurred many times. The genes are TRBV7-3 and TRBJ2-5, with D perhaps being TRBD1 or TRBD2 (6 bases each). Deletions cut 6 bases from V and 4 bases from J, with 12 bases between. This CDR3 region has 13 residues. Germline loops: CDR1 SGHTA, CDR2 FQGTGA. The CDR3 is CASSLGGIETQYF. The CDR3 DNA reads as TGTGCCAGCAGTTTAGGGGGGATAGAGACCCAGTACTTC.

This clonotype was found many times. This chain uses TRBV2 with TRBJ2-2, with 8 bases that match TRBD1. The CDR3 extends over 15 amino acids. With 6 bases clipped from V and 1 base from J, the junction kept 4 bases outside the gene matches. The germline CDR1 and CDR2 sequences are SNHLY and FYNNEI. In DNA, the CDR3 is TGTGCCAGCAGATCCGGGACAGGGAACACCGGGGAGCTGTTTTTT. It codes for CASRSGTGNTGELFF.

This clonotype was seen many times. V is TRBV3-1 and J is TRBJ1-2; 8 positions match TRBD1. The germline V gene has CDR1 LGHDT and CDR2 YNNKEL (reference sequence). This CDR3 has 14 amino acids. V dropped 7 bases and J dropped 5; count of bases not matched to a gene: 9. The CDR3 DNA follows: TGTGCCAGCAACGACCGAGACAGGGGTTATGGCTACACCTTC. This encodes CASNDRDRGYGYTF. The full variable domain, rest sourced from reference TRBV3-1 and TRBJ1-2, is DTAVSQTPKYLVTQMGNDKSIKCEQNLGHDTMYWYKQDSKKFLKIMFSYNNKELIINETVPNRFSPKSPDKAHLNLHINSLELGDSAVYFCASNDRDRGYGYTFGSGTRLTVV.

This clonotype has ten or more counts. The CDR3 DNA reads as TGTGCCAGCAGCTTAGATACAGGGGAAGAGACCCAGTACTTC. Its translation: CASSLDTGEETQYF. V and J are TRBV7-9 and TRBJ2-5; TRBD1 aligns across 7 bases. CDR3 length equals 14 residues. Trimming removed 1 base from V and 3 bases from J; junction bases left unmatched: 2. From germline, CDR1 is SEHNR and CDR2 FQNEAQ (reference sequence).

This clonotype was observed a few times. A much bigger clone sits one base away, suggesting this may be a read error. This chain's CDR3 is CASSFVDTQYF. The CDR3, as DNA: TGTGCCAGCAGTTTCGTGGATACGCAGTATTTT. The chain employs TRBV12-3 or TRBV12-4 and TRBJ2-3; no definite D call. Trimming removed 3 bases at V and 6 bases at J, with 4 bases between. The CDR3 runs to 11 residues.

In regard to this clonotype: A much larger clone differs by one base, so this may be a read error. This chain uses TRBV5-6 with TRBJ2-1; 9 nucleotides agree with TRBD1. The CDR3 is made up of 15 amino acids. CDR1 and CDR2 (germline): SGHDT, YYEEEE. The trim removed 2 bases at V and 7 bases at J, leaving 7 bases unmatched. CDR3 DNA: TGTGCCAGCAGCTTTAGTTGGACAGGGGCTAATGAGCAGTTCTTC. Protein product: CASSFSWTGANEQFF.

This clonotype was seen many times. V usage is TRBV29-1 and J usage is TRBJ1-1; the D is unclear. The CDR3 covers 12 residues. The germline CDR1 and CDR2 sequences are SQVTM and ANQGSEA. V was shortened by 1 base and J by 9 bases, with 12 bases between the two germline ends. The CDR3 region is CSVEGGIGKAFF. The DNA of the CDR3 is TGCAGCGTTGAAGGAGGGATCGGGAAAGCTTTCTTT. The full variable domain, completed using reference TRBV29-1 and TRBJ1-1, is SAVISQKPSRDICQRGTSLTIQCQVDSQVTMMFWYRQQPGQSLTLIATANQGSEATYESGFVIDKFPISRPNLTFSTLTVSNMSPEDSSIYLCSVEGGIGKAFFGQGTRLTVV.

At least ten counts were recorded for this clonotype. CDR3 loop: CSASGGLEQPQHF. The CDR3 DNA reads as TGCAGTGCTAGCGGGGGTCTAGAACAGCCCCAGCATTTT. The chain employs TRBV20-1 and TRBJ1-5, with a weak D call TRBD1 (5 bases). Germline V gives CDR1 DFQATT, CDR2 SNEGSKA (reference sequence). Deletions cut 3 bases from V and 7 bases from J, with 13 bases between. The CDR3 has 13 residues.

This clonotype has only a few counts. This chain joins TRBV5-1 and TRBJ2-5; maybe TRBD2 (6 bases). V lost 4 bases, J lost 1 base, and 8 bases lay in between. Per the germline V gene, CDR1 is SGHRS and CDR2 is YFSETQ. The CDR3 contains 13 residues. CDR3 sequence: CASSTGLQETQYF. The CDR3 region has the DNA TGCGCCAGCAGCACGGGACTCCAAGAGACCCAGTACTTC.

This clonotype was found a few times. The V gene is TRBV7-9, the J gene TRBJ2-7, with TRBD1 identical over 12 bases. CDR3 length equals 12 residues. Germline CDR1 is SEHNR and CDR2 is FQNEAQ (reference sequence). The V segment lost 8 bases and the J segment 6 bases; nucleotides outside the gene matches: 2. In DNA form, the CDR3 reads TGTGCCAGCGGGGACAGGGGGCTCGAGCAGTACTTC. The encoded protein is CASGDRGLEQYF. Full variable domain (missing parts from reference TRBV7-9 and TRBJ2-7): DTGVSQNPRHKITKRGQNVTFRCDPISEHNRLYWYRQTLGQGPEFLTYFQNEAQLEKSRLLSDRFSAERPKGSFSTLEIQRTEQGDSAMYLCASGDRGLEQYFGPGTRLTVT.

A remark on this clonotype: The junction and the germline gene differ at one end; a read error may be behind it. The V call is TRBV6-1, the J call TRBJ2-7; D not certain. Germline CDR1 reads MNHNS; CDR2 reads SASEGT. This CDR3 has 13 residues. CDR3 nucleotides: TGTGCCGGCAGTGAAAAGTCAGCCTCGGAGCAGTACTTC. Amino acid sequence: CAGSEKSASEQYF.

In its sample, this clonotype was seen once. This may come from a read error, since a much larger clone is one base off. CDR3 bases: TGTGCCAGCAGTTCGGGTGAATCCTACAGTGAGCAGTTCTTC. This sequence encodes CASSSGESYSEQFF. The rearrangement joins TRBV12-3 or TRBV12-4 to TRBJ2-1, with D hard to call. CDR3 length: 14 amino acids.

The rearrangement joins TRBV6-5 to TRBJ1-1; D may be TRBD1 (5 bases). Trimming took 1 base from V and 4 from J, leaving 13 bases between them. This CDR3 region has 15 residues. The germline V gene has CDR1 MNHEY and CDR2 SVGAGI. CDR3 residues: CASSYFGHPSTEAFF. The CDR3 DNA sequence: TGTGCCAGCAGTTACTTCGGACACCCCAGCACTGAAGCTTTCTTT.

This clonotype was recorded at least ten times. The V gene is TRBV6-1, the J gene TRBJ2-7; the D gene is possibly TRBD1 (6 bases). The CDR3 length is 14 residues. Trimming cost V 4 bases and J 4 bases, with 14 bases left between them. Germline CDR1 reads MNHNS; CDR2 reads SASEGT. This CDR3 is CASSGLQGSYEQYF. As DNA, the CDR3 is TGTGCCAGCAGTGGTTTACAGGGAAGTTACGAGCAGTACTTC.

The chain employs TRBV6-1 and TRBJ2-3, with D tentatively TRBD2 (7 bases). The CDR3 consists of 14 residues. In germline, CDR1 is MNHNS, CDR2 SASEGT. The V and J ends lost 8 bases and 0 bases respectively, with 12 bases between them. The CDR3 reads CASGGGQSTDTQYF. The CDR3, as DNA: TGTGCCAGCGGGGGGGGCCAGAGCACAGATACGCAGTATTTT.

For this clonotype: This may be a read error: a much more frequent sequence differs by one nucleotide. The rearrangement joins TRBV20-1 to TRBJ2-5, with 12 bases identical to TRBD2. CDR3 length: 14 residues. The germline V gene has CDR1 DFQATT and CDR2 SNEGSKA (reference sequence). V lost 7 bases to trimming and J lost 5 bases; unmatched junction nucleotides: 8. DNA for the CDR3: TGCAGTGGTTCTAGCGGGGGGGCCGGGGAGACCCAGTACTTC. It encodes CSGSSGGAGETQYF.

This clonotype came up many times. Lacking the conserved final phenylalanine or tryptophan, this CDR3 likely reflects a read error. V gene TRBV20-1 combines with J gene TRBJ2-1; D is undetermined. CDR3 length: 14 amino acids. Trimming pared 0 bases from V and 2 bases from J, leaving 8 bases between. The germline V gene has CDR1 DFQATT and CDR2 SNEGSKA (reference sequence). The CDR3 spells CSARDAVTYNEQFL. The DNA for the CDR3 is TGCAGTGCTAGAGATGCGGTTACCTACAATGAGCAGTTCCTC.

This clonotype was detected ten times or more. This sequence joins TRBV5-1 and TRBJ1-1; no firm D call. CDR3 size: 13 residues. In germline, CDR1 is SGHRS, CDR2 YFSETQ. V was clipped by 0 bases and J by 8 bases, with 11 bases between them. CDR3 residues: CASSLAEPLEAFF. The DNA of the CDR3 is TGCGCCAGCAGCTTGGCCGAGCCGTTGGAAGCTTTCTTT.

The chain carries TRBV7-9 and TRBJ1-5; 10 bases align to TRBD1. CDR1 and CDR2 from the germline V gene are SEHNR and FQNEAQ (reference sequence). V lost 4 bases and J lost 4; bases outside the gene matches: 4. CDR3 length: 15 amino acids. Here the CDR3 reads CASSSDRGRNQPQHF. CDR3 nucleotide sequence: TGTGCCAGCAGCTCGGACAGGGGGAGGAATCAGCCCCAGCATTTT.

This clonotype was detected ten times or more. Here the CDR3 reads CASSEYRRTDSQETQYF. For the CDR3, the DNA is TGTGCCAGCAGCGAATACCGTAGGACAGATTCCCAAGAGACCCAGTACTTC. The chain recombines TRBV6-1 with TRBJ2-5; D perhaps matches TRBD1 (6 bases). CDR1 is MNHNS and CDR2 is SASEGT in the germline V gene. The CDR3 length is 17 residues. V lost 6 bases to trimming and J lost 1 base, with 21 bases between them.

This clonotype was seen at least ten times. The rearrangement joins TRBV10-3 to TRBJ2-3; D might be TRBD1 (6 bases). The V gene's germline CDR1 is ENHRY and CDR2 SYGVKD. The CDR3 contains 15 residues. Trimming left V 4 bases short and J 3 bases short, with 14 bases between. The CDR3 DNA reads as TGTGCCATCAGTGTCAGGGGCGTTGGGACAGATACGCAGTATTTT. Translating gives CAISVRGVGTDTQYF.

There are a few counts of this clonotype. Being one base from a much bigger clone, this may be a read error. The rearrangement joins TRBV30 to TRBJ2-7, with 11 positions matching TRBD1. Germline assignment: CDR1 GTSNPN and CDR2 SVGIG (reference sequence). V was clipped by 5 bases and J by 3 bases; unmatched bases: 6. This CDR3 has 14 amino acids. In DNA form, the CDR3 reads TGTGCCTGGGGTACGGGGACAGGGGGCTACGAGCAGTACTTC. Its protein is CAWGTGTGGYEQYF.

This clonotype was picked up a small number of times. CDR3 DNA sequence: TGTGCCAGCAGCCAAGTTCGGCAGGGTTTTGGAAAACTGTTTTTT. It is translated as CASSQVRQGFGKLFF. V usage is TRBV3-1 and J usage is TRBJ1-4; a possible D gene is TRBD1 (5 bases). This CDR3 comprises 15 residues. The V gene lost 1 base and the J gene lost 10 bases, with 16 bases spanning the gap. Germline CDR1 reads LGHDT; CDR2 reads YNNKEL (reference sequence).

This clonotype was seen many times. This chain uses TRBV12-5 with TRBJ1-6, with D unclear. Germline values: CDR1 LGHNT, CDR2 FRNRAP. Trimming took off 8 bases at V and 9 bases at J, with 23 bases between the two ends. The CDR3 is 16 residues long. The CDR3 is CASQAPGLPAGSPLHF. In DNA form, the CDR3 reads TGTGCTAGTCAAGCCCCGGGTCTGCCGGCGGGTTCACCCCTCCACTTT.

There are many counts of this clonotype. The CDR3 loop reads CASKRLAGGNTGELFF. CDR3 DNA sequence: TGTGCCAGCAAAAGACTAGCGGGAGGTAACACCGGGGAGCTGTTTTTT. The chain links TRBV6-1 to TRBJ2-2, with 13 positions matching TRBD2. The J segment lost 2 bases and the V segment lost 7 bases, leaving 4 bases of the junction unmatched. From germline, CDR1 is MNHNS and CDR2 SASEGT. This CDR3 spans 16 amino acids.